The entry below describes one T cell receptor beta chain. Membership in each cohort depended on participant-reported clinical history. Authors' data handling: Researchers report that nucleated cell counts were estimated from reference gene primer amplification. Produced via immunoSEQ multiplex PCR; TCRdb's table is partial and in-frame only. V, J and clone size are taken as reported in that table, and D and trimming were inferred from the DNA itself. This table has approximately 250,000 clones, around 89% appearing once. The entry originates in a study of blood T cell repertoires in COVID-19. CDR3 length equals 14 residues. Germline CDR1 is MDHEN and CDR2 is SYDVKM. V lost 1 base to trimming and J lost 5 bases, with 8 bases between them.

This chain connects TRBV28 to TRBJ2-2; possibly TRBD2 for D (5 bases). Source material: PBMCs or T cells enriched from blood (not recorded which). The source is a woman between 40 and 50 years old with acute COVID-19. The CDR3 DNA sequence: TGTGCCAGCAGTTTATCCCAGCGGACCGGGGAGCTGTTTTTT. It specifies CASSLSQRTGELFF.